This section outlines one T cell receptor (beta chain) sequence together with its context. Antigen unknown. These data come from a study of chemoradiotherapy in HPV16-positive cancers. Overall study results and limits: For HPV16-positive patients, expanding HPV-responsive T cells associated with longer recurrence-free survival.

TCRdb keeps only in-frame clones here, not all; method: immunoSEQ multiplex PCR. This sample has roughly 34,000 clones, with approximately 86% found just once. CDR3 size: 15 residues. The V end was cut by 5 bases, the J end by 0 bases, with 14 bases between. In germline, CDR1 is SGHTA, CDR2 FQGNSA. This TCR was sampled from a human donor with HPV-associated anogenital cancer. The chain uses TRBV7-2 and TRBJ2-7; tentative D call: TRBD2 (5 bases). The specimen was blood, collected from a patient who underwent chemoradiotherapy. CDR3 coding DNA: TGTGCCAGCAGCCCCACGGAGGCACGCTCCTACGAGCAGTACTTC. Encoded protein: CASSPTEARSYEQYF.